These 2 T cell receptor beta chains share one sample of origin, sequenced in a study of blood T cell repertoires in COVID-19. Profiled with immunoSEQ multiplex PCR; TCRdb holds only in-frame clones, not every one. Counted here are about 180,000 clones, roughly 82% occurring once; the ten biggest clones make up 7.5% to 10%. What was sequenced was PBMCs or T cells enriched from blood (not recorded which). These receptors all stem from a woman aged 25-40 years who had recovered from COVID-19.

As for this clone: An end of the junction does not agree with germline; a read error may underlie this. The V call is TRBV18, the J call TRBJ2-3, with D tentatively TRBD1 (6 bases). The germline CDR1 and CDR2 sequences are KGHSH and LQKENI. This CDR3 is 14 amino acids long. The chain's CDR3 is CASSPTTGSRGFIF. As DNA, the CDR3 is TGTGCCAGCTCACCTACCACGGGTTCCAGGGGTTTCATCTTT.

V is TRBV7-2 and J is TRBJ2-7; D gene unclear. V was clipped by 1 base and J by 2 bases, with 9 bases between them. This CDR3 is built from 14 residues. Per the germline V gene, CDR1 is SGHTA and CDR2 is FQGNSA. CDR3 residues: CASSLGGLAYEQYF. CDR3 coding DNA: TGTGCCAGCAGCTTAGGCGGTTTAGCCTACGAGCAGTACTTC.